Shown below are 10 T cell receptor beta chains from a single sample sequenced in a study of technical replicates of blood from several donors. TCRdb keeps only in-frame clones here, not all; method: immunoSEQ multiplex PCR. The data show about 75,000 clones, around 97% seen once. Sequenced sample: T cells isolated from PBMCs. These receptors came from a human donor in good health.

V and J are TRBV5-1 and TRBJ2-1; the D gene is possibly TRBD2 (5 bases). The CDR3 consists of 14 residues. The germline V and J ends were trimmed by 0 bases and 11 bases, with 15 bases remaining between them. From germline, CDR1 is SGHRS and CDR2 YFSETQ. The CDR3: CASSLEANEGKQFF. The DNA for the CDR3 is TGCGCCAGCAGCTTGGAAGCGAACGAGGGCAAGCAGTTCTTC.

The chain couples TRBV5-6 to TRBJ2-1, with D tentatively TRBD2 (5 bases). V dropped 1 base and J dropped 5 bases, with 10 bases sitting between them. The CDR3 totals 14 residues. Germline V CDR1 and CDR2: SGHDT, YYEEEE. CDR3 nucleotides: TGTGCCAGCAGCTTGTCCGGGAACCACAATGAGCAGTTCTTC. Its translation is CASSLSGNHNEQFF.

The chain uses TRBV27 and TRBJ2-1; maybe TRBD2 (6 bases). This CDR3 is 14 amino acids long. CDR1 MNHEY and CDR2 SMNVEV come from the germline V gene (reference sequence). V lost 2 bases and J 8 bases, leaving 13 bases between the germline ends. CDR3 in DNA: TGTGCCAGCAGTTTACAGGTAGCGGCCTATGAGCAGTTCTTC. Translating gives CASSLQVAAYEQFF.

The chain couples TRBV5-6 to TRBJ1-2, with TRBD1 as a possible D gene (6 bases). The CDR3 has 14 amino acids. Deletions cut 6 bases from V and 0 bases from J, with 12 bases between. Germline V CDR1 and CDR2: SGHDT, YYEEEE. CDR3 sequence reads: CASTATGPNYGYTF. CDR3 nucleotide sequence: TGTGCCAGCACCGCGACAGGACCTAACTATGGCTACACCTTC.

This chain uses TRBV7-8 with TRBJ1-5, with 12 bases that match TRBD1. Germline CDR1 and CDR2: SGHVS and FQNEAQ. The length of the CDR3 is 18 residues. Unmatched junction bases numbered 8, after V lost 5 bases and J lost 0 bases. CDR3 in amino acids: CASSPGTGGPYSNQPQHF. CDR3 DNA: TGTGCCAGCAGCCCGGGGACAGGGGGCCCTTATAGCAATCAGCCCCAGCATTTT.

The chain recombines TRBV4-2 with TRBJ2-5; 15 nucleotides match TRBD2. This CDR3 has 15 amino acids. Trimming removed 4 bases from V and 4 bases from J; junction bases left unmatched: 1. Looked up from germline, CDR1 is LGHNA and CDR2 is YNFKEQ. In DNA form, the CDR3 reads TGTGCCAGCAGCCGGACTAGCGGGGGGGCAGAGACCCAGTACTTC. Translation: CASSRTSGGAETQYF.

V usage is TRBV7-2 and J usage is TRBJ2-5; weak D call: TRBD1 (6 bases). This CDR3 spans 17 amino acids. Germline V gene lookup returns CDR1 SGHTA and CDR2 FQGNSA. V was clipped by 2 bases and J by 6 bases, with 22 bases between them. CDR3 amino acids: CASSLTHQGLTPKTQYF. The CDR3 DNA follows: TGTGCCAGCAGCTTAACCCACCAGGGGCTCACCCCGAAGACCCAGTACTTC.

The chain is built from TRBV4-1 and TRBJ1-1, with D uncertain. CDR3 size: 13 residues. V lost 6 bases, J lost 1 base, and 9 bases lay in between. Germline-derived CDR1 and CDR2 are MGHRA and YSYEKL. CDR3: CASRSRSNTEAFF. The CDR3 region has the DNA TGCGCCAGCAGAAGTAGATCGAACACTGAAGCTTTCTTT.

The chain has TRBV6-5 and TRBJ1-1, with D perhaps matching TRBD1 (5 bases). V was trimmed by 6 bases and J by 6 bases, leaving 17 bases between them. Germline loops: CDR1 MNHEY, CDR2 SVGAGI. The CDR3 is 14 amino acids. The DNA for the CDR3 is TGTGCCAGCAGACAGACGGGGGGTATAGCTGAAGCTTTCTTT. The encoded protein is CASRQTGGIAEAFF.

The chain links TRBV9 to TRBJ1-3; no firm D call. CDR3 length equals 17 residues. V gave up 0 bases and J gave up 0 bases, with 13 bases separating them. Germline V gene sequence: CDR1 SGDLS, CDR2 YYNGEE. The CDR3 nucleotides read TGTGCCAGCAGCGTAGCCATAACACCGATCTCTGGAAACACCATATATTTT. This encodes CASSVAITPISGNTIYF.